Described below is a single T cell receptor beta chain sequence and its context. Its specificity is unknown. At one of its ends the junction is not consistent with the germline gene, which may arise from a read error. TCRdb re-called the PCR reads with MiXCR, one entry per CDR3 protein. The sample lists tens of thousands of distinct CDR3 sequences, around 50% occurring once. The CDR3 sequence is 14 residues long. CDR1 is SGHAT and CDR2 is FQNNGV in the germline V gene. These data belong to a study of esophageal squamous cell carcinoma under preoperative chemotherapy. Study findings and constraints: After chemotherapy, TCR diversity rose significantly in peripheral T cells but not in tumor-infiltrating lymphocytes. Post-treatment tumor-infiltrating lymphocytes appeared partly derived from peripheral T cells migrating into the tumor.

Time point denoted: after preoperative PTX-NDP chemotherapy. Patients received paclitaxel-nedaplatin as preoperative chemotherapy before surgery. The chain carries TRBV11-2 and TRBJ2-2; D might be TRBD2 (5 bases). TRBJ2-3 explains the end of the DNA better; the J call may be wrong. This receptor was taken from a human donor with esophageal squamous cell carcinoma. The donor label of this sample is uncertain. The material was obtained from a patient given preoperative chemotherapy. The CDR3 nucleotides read TGCGTCAGCCTCCCGGAGGTTGGCACAGAGACGCAGTATTTT. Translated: CVSLPEVGTETQYF.